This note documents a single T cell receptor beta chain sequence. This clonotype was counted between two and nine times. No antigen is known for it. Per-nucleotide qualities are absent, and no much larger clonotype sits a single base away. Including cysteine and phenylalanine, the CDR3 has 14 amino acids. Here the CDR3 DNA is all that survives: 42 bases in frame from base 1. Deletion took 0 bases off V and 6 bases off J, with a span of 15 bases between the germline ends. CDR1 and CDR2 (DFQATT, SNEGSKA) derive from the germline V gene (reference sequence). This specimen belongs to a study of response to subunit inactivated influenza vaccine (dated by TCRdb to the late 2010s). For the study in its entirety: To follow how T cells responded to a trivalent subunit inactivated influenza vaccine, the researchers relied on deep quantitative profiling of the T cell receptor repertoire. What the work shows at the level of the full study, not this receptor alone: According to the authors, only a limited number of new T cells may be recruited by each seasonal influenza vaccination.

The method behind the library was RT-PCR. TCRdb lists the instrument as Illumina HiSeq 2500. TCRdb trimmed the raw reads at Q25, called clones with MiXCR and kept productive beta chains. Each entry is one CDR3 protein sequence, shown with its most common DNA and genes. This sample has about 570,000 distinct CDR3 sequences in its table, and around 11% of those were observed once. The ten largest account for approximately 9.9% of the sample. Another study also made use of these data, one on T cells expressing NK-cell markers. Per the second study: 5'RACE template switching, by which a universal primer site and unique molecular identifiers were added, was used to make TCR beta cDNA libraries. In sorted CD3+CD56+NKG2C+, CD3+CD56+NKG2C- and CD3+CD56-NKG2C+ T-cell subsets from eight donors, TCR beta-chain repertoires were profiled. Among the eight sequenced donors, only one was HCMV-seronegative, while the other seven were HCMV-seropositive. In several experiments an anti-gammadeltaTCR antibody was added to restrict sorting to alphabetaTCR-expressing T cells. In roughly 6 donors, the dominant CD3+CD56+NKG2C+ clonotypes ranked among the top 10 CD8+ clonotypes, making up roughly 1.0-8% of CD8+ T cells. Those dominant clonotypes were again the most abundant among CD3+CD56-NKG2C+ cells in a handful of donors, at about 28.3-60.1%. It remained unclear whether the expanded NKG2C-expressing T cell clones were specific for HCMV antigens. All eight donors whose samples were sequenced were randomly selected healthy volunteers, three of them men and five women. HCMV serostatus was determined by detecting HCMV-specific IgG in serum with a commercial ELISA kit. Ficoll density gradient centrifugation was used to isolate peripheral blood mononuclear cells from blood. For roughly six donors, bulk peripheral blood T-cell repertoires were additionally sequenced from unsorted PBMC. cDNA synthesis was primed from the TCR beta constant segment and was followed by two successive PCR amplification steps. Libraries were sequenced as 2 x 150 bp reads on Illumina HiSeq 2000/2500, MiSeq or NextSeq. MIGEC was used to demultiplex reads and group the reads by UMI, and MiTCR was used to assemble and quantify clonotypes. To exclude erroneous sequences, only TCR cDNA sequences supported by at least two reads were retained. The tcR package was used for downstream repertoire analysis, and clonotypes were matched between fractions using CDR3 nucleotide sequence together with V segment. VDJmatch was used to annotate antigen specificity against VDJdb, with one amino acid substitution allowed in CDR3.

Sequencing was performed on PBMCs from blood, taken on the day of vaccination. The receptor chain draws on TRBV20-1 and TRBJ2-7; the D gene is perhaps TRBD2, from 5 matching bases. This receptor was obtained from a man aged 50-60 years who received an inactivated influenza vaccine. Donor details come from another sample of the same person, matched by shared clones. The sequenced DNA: TGCAGTGCTAGAGATCACGCTGGAGAGGGCGAGCAGTACTTC. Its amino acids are CSARDHAGEGEQYF.